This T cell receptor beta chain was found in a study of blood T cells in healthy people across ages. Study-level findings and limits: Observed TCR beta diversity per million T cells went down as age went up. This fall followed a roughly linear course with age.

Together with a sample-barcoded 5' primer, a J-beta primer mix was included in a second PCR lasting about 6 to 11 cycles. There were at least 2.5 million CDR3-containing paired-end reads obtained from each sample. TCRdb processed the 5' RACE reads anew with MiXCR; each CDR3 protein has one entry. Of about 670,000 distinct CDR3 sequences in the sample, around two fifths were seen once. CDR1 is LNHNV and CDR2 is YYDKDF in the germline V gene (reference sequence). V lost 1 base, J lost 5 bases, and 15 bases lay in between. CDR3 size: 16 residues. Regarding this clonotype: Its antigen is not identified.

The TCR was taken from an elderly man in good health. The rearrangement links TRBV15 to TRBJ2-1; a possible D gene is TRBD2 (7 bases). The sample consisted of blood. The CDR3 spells CATSRVGGAFDNEQFF. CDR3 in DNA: TGTGCCACCAGCAGAGTTGGGGGGGCCTTCGACAATGAGCAGTTCTTC.